A selection of T cell receptor beta chains follows, all from one sample in a study of blood T cells in healthy people across ages. TCRdb re-called the 5' RACE reads through MiXCR, storing one row per CDR3 protein. The sample lists hundreds of thousands of distinct CDR3 sequences; roughly two fifths were seen once. The material sequenced was blood. The receptor set was obtained from a man older than 75 in good health. CDR3s include the opening cysteine and the closing phenylalanine or tryptophan. A D gene is named only where the DNA matches it firmly. Expanded clones get a size class; other rows say once, few or many, or leave the size out.

clone_size: few
j_call: TRBJ2-6
d_call: TRBD1
v_call: TRBV6-1
cdr3_aa: CASSTGAGANVLTF
cdr3_nt: TGTGCCAGCAGTACAGGGGCTGGGGCCAACGTCCTGACTTTC

clone_size: -
j_call: TRBJ2-3
d_call: TRBD2
v_call: TRBV6-2/TRBV6-3
cdr3_aa: CASSLPSGGNTDTQYF
cdr3_nt: TGTGCCAGCAGTCTTCCTAGCGGGGGGAACACAGATACGCAGTATTTT

clone_size: -
j_call: TRBJ2-5
d_call: TRBD1
v_call: TRBV3-1
cdr3_aa: CASSYGTAGEQYF
cdr3_nt: TGTGCCAGCAGCTATGGGACAGCTGGAGAGCAGTACTTC

clone_size: few
j_call: TRBJ2-3
d_call: -
v_call: TRBV7-2
cdr3_aa: CASSRGPGSSIFADTQYF
cdr3_nt: TGTGCCAGCAGCCGAGGTCCAGGGTCGAGCATCTTTGCAGATACGCAGTATTTT

clone_size: -
j_call: TRBJ2-5
d_call: -
v_call: TRBV7-2
cdr3_aa: CASSLSNLETQYF
cdr3_nt: TGTGCCAGCAGCTTAAGCAACCTAGAGACCCAGTACTTC

clone_size: -
j_call: TRBJ2-5
d_call: -
v_call: TRBV7-2
cdr3_aa: CASSLRSPAGETQYF
cdr3_nt: TGTGCCAGCAGCTTAAGGTCCCCCGCAGGGGAGACCCAGTACTTC

clone_size: -
j_call: TRBJ2-7
d_call: TRBD1
v_call: TRBV7-2
cdr3_aa: CASTLRRGQGFNEQYF
cdr3_nt: TGTGCCAGCACCCTCCGGAGAGGACAGGGCTTCAATGAGCAGTACTTC

clone_size: -
j_call: TRBJ2-3
d_call: -
v_call: TRBV21-1
cdr3_aa: CASSASRRGSSTDTQYF
cdr3_nt: TGTGCCAGCAGCGCGAGTCGTCGAGGGTCTAGCACAGATACGCAGTATTTT

clone_size: -
j_call: TRBJ2-7
d_call: -
v_call: TRBV18
cdr3_aa: CASSPVLANEQYF
cdr3_nt: TGTGCCAGCTCACCCGTCCTAGCGAACGAGCAGTACTTC

clone_size: -
j_call: TRBJ2-1
d_call: -
v_call: TRBV5-1
cdr3_aa: CASSLGAGRGNEQFF
cdr3_nt: TGCGCCAGCAGCTTGGGAGCAGGCAGAGGCAATGAGCAGTTCTTC